This T cell receptor (beta chain) was identified during a study of cytomegalovirus exposure and HLA in healthy donors. Study in general: From donors who were HLA-typed, an early data release held approximately 80 million unique TCRs.

The junction had 5 bases not matched to a gene; V was cut back by 6 bases and J by 4 bases. The CDR3 loop spans 13 amino acids. Germline values: CDR1 MDHEN, CDR2 SYDVKM. PCR involved 60 Vbeta and 13 Jbeta primers. The protocol was immunoSEQ multiplex PCR, while the TCRdb copy is restricted to in-frame clones and leaves out a portion. The sample yields over 150,000 clones, approximately 88% seen once. The chain combines TRBV28 with TRBJ1-2, with 7 bases matching TRBD1. The sample was PBMCs. This clonotype was obtained from a boy between 2 and 10 years old in good health and CMV-seronegative. DNA of the CDR3: TGTGCCAGCAGGACAGGGTCTGCCTATGGCTACACCTTC. Protein: CASRTGSAYGYTF.